This record looks at one T cell receptor beta chain sequence and its context. Repertoires were generated with immunoSEQ multiplex PCR, while TCRdb's copy carries only in-frame clones and drops some. This sample has more than 200,000 clones, with just over 85% found just once. The sample comes from a study of blood T cell repertoires in COVID-19. The sequence was collected from a man aged 50 to 60 with COVID-19, enrolled during active disease. The sequenced sample consisted of peripheral blood.

Here the CDR3 reads CASSLYPPRTGGVGTEAFF. The CDR3 DNA reads as TGTGCCAGTAGTCTCTACCCACCTCGGACAGGGGGAGTGGGCACTGAAGCTTTCTTT. The rearrangement links TRBV19 to TRBJ1-1, with 10 bases that match TRBD1. CDR3 size: 19 residues. CDR1 and CDR2 from the germline V gene are LNHDA and SQIVND (reference sequence). With 5 bases clipped from V and 4 bases from J, the junction kept 19 bases outside the gene matches.